Described below is a single T cell receptor beta chain sequence and its context. This sample is part of a study of blood T cell repertoires in COVID-19. The data were produced by immunoSEQ multiplex PCR, yet TCRdb's version contains in-frame clones alone and is incomplete. The top ten hold 5.5% to 7% of the sample, which has around 200,000 clones, roughly 83% seen once. The CDR3 runs 14 residues. Germline V lookup: CDR1 SGHRS, CDR2 YFSETQ. The V and J ends lost 2 bases and 7 bases, in that order; junction bases with no gene match: 6. The sequenced sample consisted of peripheral blood. This TCR derives from a woman aged 35 to 49 with COVID-19, enrolled during active disease. The chain is built from TRBV5-1 and TRBJ2-7; TRBD1 agrees at 10 bases. The chain's CDR3 is CASSFTTGGEEQYF. Written as DNA, the CDR3 is TGCGCCAGCAGCTTTACGACAGGGGGCGAAGAGCAGTACTTC.